This TCR beta chain was sequenced in a study of T cell responses to AZD1222 COVID-19 vaccine. Repertoires were generated with immunoSEQ multiplex PCR, while TCRdb's copy carries only in-frame clones and drops some. The top ten clones hold roughly 3.1% of a sample with under 170,000 clones, approximately 92% of them seen once. Source: peripheral blood, taken 28 days after the second AZD1222 dose. The origin of this receptor is an adult who received the AZD1222 COVID-19 vaccine.

The CDR3 bases are TGCAGTGCCCCGGACAGAGAAGCTTTCTTT. Its translation: CSAPDREAFF. V gene TRBV20-1 combines with J gene TRBJ1-1, with D possibly matching TRBD1 (6 bases). Trimming removed 6 bases from V and 8 bases from J, with 10 bases in between. From germline, CDR1 is DFQATT and CDR2 SNEGSKA (reference sequence). There are 10 residues in the CDR3.